Below are 24 T cell receptor beta chains sequenced from a single sample in a study of vaccination effects on CD4 cells after COVID-19. Before any sequencing was done, the ViraFEST assay used viral peptide pools to expand antigen-specific CD4+ T cells. CD4+ T cells were isolated after around 9 days of culture. TCRdb's copy holds only in-frame clones and misses some; the assay was immunoSEQ multiplex PCR. The data contain some 79,000 clones, roughly four fifths of them singletons. For these TCRs, the target antigens are not known. The source material was CD4+ T cells from PBMCs cultured with HCoV-229E spike peptides, sampled before COVID-19 vaccination. The receptors were gathered from a human donor who received a COVID-19 vaccine.

This rearrangement joins TRBV19 to TRBJ2-3; TRBD2 might be the D (7 bases). Trimming removed 10 bases at V and 10 bases at J, with 24 bases between. From germline, CDR1 is LNHDA and CDR2 SQIVND (reference sequence). The CDR3 extends over 14 amino acids. CDR3 DNA: TGTGCCACAAAGGGGGGGGTTAGCGGGCGGCCGCAGTATTTT. Amino acids: CATKGGVSGRPQYF. Looking up the rest from reference TRBV19 and TRBJ2-3 gives the full variable domain: DGGITQSPKYLFRKEGQNVTLSCEQNLNHDAMYWYRQDPGQGLRLIYYSQIVNDFQKGDIAEGYSVSREKKESFPLTVTSAQKNPTAFYLCATKGGVSGRPQYFGPGTRLTVL.

The rearrangement links TRBV4-3 to TRBJ2-3; D is perhaps TRBD2 (7 bases). With 3 bases removed from V and 6 bases from J, the gap between germline ends came to 28 bases. The CDR3 consists of 19 residues. Germline V gene sequence: CDR1 LGHNA, CDR2 YSLEER. The CDR3 is CASSHHGGVGGRTGDTQYF. The CDR3 coding sequence is TGCGCCAGCAGCCACCACGGAGGTGTGGGGGGGCGGACGGGTGATACGCAGTATTTT.

The chain is built from TRBV6-1 and TRBJ2-3, with 12 bases identical to TRBD2. This CDR3 comprises 16 residues. V gave up 4 bases and J gave up 1 base; unmatched junction bases: 3. From germline, CDR1 is MNHNS and CDR2 SASEGT. The CDR3 protein is CASSVTSGGRTDTQYF. DNA for the CDR3: TGTGCCAGCAGTGTCACTAGCGGGGGGCGCACAGATACGCAGTATTTT.

This chain uses TRBV25-1 with TRBJ1-4, with D hard to call. Per germline, CDR1 MGHDK and CDR2 SYGVNS. The CDR3 sequence is 13 residues long. V lost 5 bases, J lost 5 bases, and 9 bases lay in between. The CDR3 DNA reads TGTGCCAGCAGTAAACAGCCCAATGAAAAACTGTTTTTT. Its protein product is CASSKQPNEKLFF.

The table lists this clone with a few counts. The J gene is TRBJ1-5, the V gene TRBV2; 9 bases fit TRBD1. The V gene end was trimmed by 5 bases and the J gene end by 1 base; junction bases not matched to a gene: 3. Germline CDR1 SNHLY, CDR2 FYNNEI. The CDR3 covers 15 residues. CDR3 sequence reads: CASSKQGASNQPQHF. CDR3 coding DNA: TGTGCCAGCAGTAAACAGGGGGCAAGCAATCAGCCCCAGCATTTT.

The genes are TRBV5-1 and TRBJ1-2; tentative D call: TRBD1 (6 bases). V lost 0 bases and J lost 7, with 19 bases in between. The CDR3 loop spans 16 amino acids. Germline V gene lookup returns CDR1 SGHRS and CDR2 YFSETQ. The CDR3 nucleotides read TGCGCCAGCAGCTTGGCGATCTCGGGGGGCCCCGGTGGCTACACCTTC. It yields the protein CASSLAISGGPGGYTF. Drawing the rest from reference TRBV5-1 and TRBJ1-2, the complete variable domain is KAGVTQTPRYLIKTRGQQVTLSCSPISGHRSVSWYQQTPGQGLQFLFEYFSETQRNKGNFPGRFSGRQFSNSRSEMNVSTLELGDSALYLCASSLAISGGPGGYTFGSGTRLTVV.

The CDR3 bases are TGTGCCAGCAGTTCCCCCGGGCGGGGGACCTACAATGAGCAGTTCTTC. Encoded protein: CASSSPGRGTYNEQFF. The chain links TRBV28 to TRBJ2-1, with 7 positions matching TRBD2. The germline CDR1 and CDR2 sequences are MDHEN and SYDVKM. Trimming cost V 4 bases and J 2 bases; bases outside gene matches: 8. The CDR3 is 16 residues long.

V usage is TRBV4-2 and J usage is TRBJ2-5, with a tentative D call TRBD2 (6 bases). The V and J ends lost 0 bases and 5 bases respectively, with 10 bases between them. Looked up from germline, CDR1 is LGHNA and CDR2 is YNFKEQ. This CDR3 region has 14 residues. The CDR3 region has the DNA TGTGCCAGCAGCCAAGAGAGCGGGTGGGAGACCCAGTACTTC. Protein sequence: CASSQESGWETQYF.

This chain connects TRBV4-2 to TRBJ2-5, with 8 positions matching TRBD2. The CDR3 length is 15 residues. The ends lost 0 bases at V and 5 bases at J; junction bases unmatched: 5. Germline CDR1 LGHNA, CDR2 YNFKEQ. For the CDR3, the DNA is TGTGCCAGCAGCCAAGATCGAGCGGGGGAGGAGACCCAGTACTTC. Translation: CASSQDRAGEETQYF.

The gene calls are TRBV4-3 and TRBJ1-6, with a weak D call TRBD1 (6 bases). From germline, CDR1 is LGHNA and CDR2 YSLEER. The CDR3 runs 14 residues. The germline V and J ends were trimmed by 4 bases and 8 bases, with 12 bases remaining between them. CDR3 bases: TGCGCCAGCAGCCGAGACAGGTTCGATTCACCCCTCCACTTT. It specifies CASSRDRFDSPLHF.

The rearrangement links TRBV24-1 to TRBJ2-5; D perhaps matches TRBD2 (5 bases). CDR3 size: 15 residues. Germline CDR1 is KGHDR and CDR2 is SFDVKD. The V and J ends lost 0 bases and 0 bases respectively, with 7 bases between them. CDR3 sequence (DNA): TGTGCCACCAGTGATTTGAAGGACTACCAAGAGACCCAGTACTTC. Protein: CATSDLKDYQETQYF.

The rearrangement links TRBV15 to TRBJ2-2; 12 bases map to TRBD1. The germline V gene encodes CDR1 LNHNV and CDR2 YYDKDF (reference sequence). Losses at the gene ends were 8 bases for V and 3 bases for J; bases not matched to a gene: 10. The CDR3 runs 17 residues. The DNA for the CDR3 is TGTGCCACCCAAATATCCGGGACAGGGGGCTACACCGGGGAGCTGTTTTTT. As protein: CATQISGTGGYTGELFF.

The chain uses TRBV6-6 and TRBJ2-2; 8 bases map to TRBD2. V shed 5 bases, J shed 6 bases, and the junction held 2 bases outside the gene matches. The CDR3 is made up of 13 amino acids. Looked up from germline, CDR1 is MNHNY and CDR2 is SVGAGI (reference sequence). CDR3 sequence (DNA): TGTGCCAGCAGTGGGACTAGATCCGGGGAGCTGTTTTTT. Translating gives CASSGTRSGELFF.

This rearrangement joins TRBV18 to TRBJ2-2; D perhaps matches TRBD1 (6 bases). Germline CDR1 and CDR2: KGHSH and LQKENI. V lost 3 bases to trimming and J lost 2 bases, with 7 bases between them. The CDR3 has 14 amino acids. CDR3 in amino acids: CASSPGANTGELFF. Here the CDR3 DNA reads TGTGCCAGCTCACCGGGGGCCAACACCGGGGAGCTGTTTTTT.

The rearrangement joins TRBV30 to TRBJ1-2; D unresolved. This CDR3 comprises 13 residues. V was pared by 2 bases and J by 2 bases, with 9 bases between. Germline V gene sequence: CDR1 GTSNPN, CDR2 SVGIG (reference sequence). This CDR3 reads CAWSFAGNYGYTF. In DNA form, the CDR3 reads TGTGCCTGGAGTTTCGCGGGGAACTATGGCTACACCTTC. Combining the CDR3 with reference TRBV30 and TRBJ1-2 gives the whole variable domain SQTIHQWPATLVQPVGSPLSLECTVEGTSNPNLYWYRQAAGRGLQLLFYSVGIGQISSEVPQNLSASRPQDRQFILSSKKLLLSDSGFYLCAWSFAGNYGYTFGSGTRLTVV.

The rearrangement joins TRBV9 to TRBJ1-1, with 8 bases that match TRBD1. After removal of 5 bases from V and 4 bases from J, the junction contained 7 bases not matched to a gene. The CDR3 is 14 amino acids. The germline gives CDR1 SGDLS, CDR2 YYNGEE. This CDR3 is CASSGETGGTEAFF. The CDR3 DNA reads as TGTGCCAGCAGTGGTGAAACAGGGGGCACTGAAGCTTTCTTT.

The CDR3 loop is CASSLGDRRTRSPLHF. CDR3 coding DNA: TGTGCCAGCAGTTTAGGGGACAGAAGGACTCGATCACCCCTCCACTTT. The rearrangement uses TRBV6-5 and TRBJ1-6, with TRBD1 matching over 7 bases. Germline CDR1 MNHEY, CDR2 SVGAGI. The CDR3 consists of 16 residues. The junction had 13 bases not matched to a gene; V was cut back by 4 bases and J by 10 bases.

This chain joins TRBV4-1 and TRBJ2-5, with TRBD2 matching 13 bases. V trimming: 2 bases; J trimming: 5 bases; junction bases outside the gene matches: 8. CDR1 and CDR2 from the germline V gene are MGHRA and YSYEKL. This CDR3 has 17 residues. For the CDR3, the DNA is TGCGCCAGCAGCCAAACTAGCGGGGGGGCTCTAGGGGAGACCCAGTACTTC. Translated: CASSQTSGGALGETQYF.

This clone was counted a few times. The chain recombines TRBV7-3 with TRBJ2-2, with a tentative D call TRBD1 (6 bases). In germline, CDR1 is SGHTA, CDR2 FQGTGA. V dropped 3 bases and J dropped 8 bases, with 10 bases sitting between them. The length of the CDR3 is 13 residues. DNA of the CDR3: TGTGCCAGCAGCTTTAAAGGACAGGGGGAGCTGTTTTTT. As protein: CASSFKGQGELFF. Together with reference TRBV7-3 and TRBJ2-2, the CDR3 gives the full variable domain: GAGVSQTPSNKVTEKGKYVELRCDPISGHTALYWYRQSLGQGPEFLIYFQGTGAADDSGLPNDRFFAVRPEGSVSTLKIQRTERGDSAVYLCASSFKGQGELFFGEGSRLTVL.

This chain uses TRBV7-8 with TRBJ2-7; no firm D call. Germline lookup yields CDR1 SGHVS and CDR2 FQNEAQ. The CDR3 totals 14 residues. Trimming removed 2 bases from V and 3 bases from J, with 11 bases in between. CDR3 loop: CASSLRESVYEQYV. In DNA, the CDR3 is TGTGCCAGCAGCTTAAGGGAATCGGTCTACGAGCAGTACGTC.

The chain's CDR3 is CASSDPRGGSTDTQYF. CDR3 DNA sequence: TGTGCCAGCAGCGACCCTCGGGGAGGTAGCACAGATACGCAGTATTTT. The rearrangement links TRBV25-1 to TRBJ2-3, with a possible D match to TRBD2 (6 bases). CDR1 is MGHDK and CDR2 is SYGVNS in the germline V gene. V lost 6 bases to trimming and J lost 0 bases, with 16 bases between them. The CDR3 runs to 16 residues.

This clone showed up just once. The J gene is TRBJ2-3, the V gene TRBV5-1, with D unclear. This CDR3 is 14 amino acids long. Trimming removed 4 bases at V and 1 base at J, with 10 bases between. Per germline, CDR1 SGHRS and CDR2 YFSETQ. CDR3 bases: TGCGCCAGCAGCCCGATAACTGGCACAGATACGCAGTATTTT. Protein: CASSPITGTDTQYF.

The chain links TRBV5-6 to TRBJ2-1, with TRBD1 matching 7 bases. Germline values: CDR1 SGHDT, CDR2 YYEEEE. V shed 2 bases and J 2 bases; nucleotides not matched to a gene: 1. The CDR3 loop spans 14 amino acids. The chain's CDR3 is CASSFQGAYNEQFF. The DNA of the CDR3 is TGTGCCAGCAGCTTTCAGGGGGCCTACAATGAGCAGTTCTTC.

The rearrangement links TRBV7-9 to TRBJ1-2; 7 bases map to TRBD1. With 5 bases clipped from V and 7 bases from J, the junction kept 7 bases outside the gene matches. There are 13 residues in the CDR3. Germline CDR1 SEHNR, CDR2 FQNEAQ (reference sequence). CDR3 amino acids: CASSMTGYSGYTF. The CDR3 coding sequence is TGTGCCAGCAGCATGACAGGGTATAGTGGCTACACCTTC.